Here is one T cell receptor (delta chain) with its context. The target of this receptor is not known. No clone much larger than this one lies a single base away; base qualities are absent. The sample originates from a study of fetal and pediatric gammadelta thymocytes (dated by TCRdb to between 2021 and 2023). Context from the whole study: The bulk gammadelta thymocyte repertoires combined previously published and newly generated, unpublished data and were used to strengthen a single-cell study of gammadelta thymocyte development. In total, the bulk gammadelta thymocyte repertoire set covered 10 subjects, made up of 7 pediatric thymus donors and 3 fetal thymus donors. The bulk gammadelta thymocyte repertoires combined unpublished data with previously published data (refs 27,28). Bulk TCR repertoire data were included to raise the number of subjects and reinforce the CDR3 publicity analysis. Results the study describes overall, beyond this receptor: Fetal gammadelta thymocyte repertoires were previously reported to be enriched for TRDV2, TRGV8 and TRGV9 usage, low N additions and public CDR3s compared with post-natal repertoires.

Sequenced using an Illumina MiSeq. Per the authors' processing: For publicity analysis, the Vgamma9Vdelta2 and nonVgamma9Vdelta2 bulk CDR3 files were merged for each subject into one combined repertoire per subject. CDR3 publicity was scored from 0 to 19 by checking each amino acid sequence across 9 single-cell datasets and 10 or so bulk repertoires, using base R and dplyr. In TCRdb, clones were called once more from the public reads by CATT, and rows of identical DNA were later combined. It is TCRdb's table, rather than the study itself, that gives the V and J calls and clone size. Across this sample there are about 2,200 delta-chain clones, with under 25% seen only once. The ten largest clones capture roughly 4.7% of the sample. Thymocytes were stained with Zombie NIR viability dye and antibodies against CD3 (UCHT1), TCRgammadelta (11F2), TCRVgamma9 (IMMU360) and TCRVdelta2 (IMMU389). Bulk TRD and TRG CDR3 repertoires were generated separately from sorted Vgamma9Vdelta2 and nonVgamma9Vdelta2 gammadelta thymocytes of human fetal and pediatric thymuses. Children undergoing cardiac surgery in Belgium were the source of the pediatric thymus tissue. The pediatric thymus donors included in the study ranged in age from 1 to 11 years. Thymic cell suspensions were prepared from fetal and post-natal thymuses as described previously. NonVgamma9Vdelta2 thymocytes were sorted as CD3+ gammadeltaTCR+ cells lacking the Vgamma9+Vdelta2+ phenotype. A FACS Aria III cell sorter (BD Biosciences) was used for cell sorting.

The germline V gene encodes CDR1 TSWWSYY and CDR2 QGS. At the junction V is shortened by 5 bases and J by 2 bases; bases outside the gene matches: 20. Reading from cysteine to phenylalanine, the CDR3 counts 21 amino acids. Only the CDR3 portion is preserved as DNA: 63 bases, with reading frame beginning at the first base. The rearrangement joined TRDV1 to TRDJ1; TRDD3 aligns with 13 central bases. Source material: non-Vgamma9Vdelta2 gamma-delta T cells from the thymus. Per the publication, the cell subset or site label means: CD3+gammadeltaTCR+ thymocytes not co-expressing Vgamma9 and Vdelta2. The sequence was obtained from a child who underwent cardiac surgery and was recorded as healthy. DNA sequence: TGTGCTCTTGGGAACAAACTTCTCCGACTGGGGGATACGAGGGGGACCGATAAACTCATCTTT. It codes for CALGNKLLRLGDTRGTDKLIF.